What follows are 2 T cell receptor beta chains derived from one specimen sequenced in a study of lymphopenia after photon versus proton radiotherapy. Sequencing was performed with immunoSEQ multiplex PCR; in TCRdb, only in-frame clones are kept and a portion is missing. Counted here are about 64,000 clones, about 90% occurring once; the ten biggest clones make up 13%. Material: peripheral blood, obtained from a patient treated with proton-based radiotherapy. The source of these receptors is a man older than 75 with esophageal cancer.

J is TRBJ2-7 and V is TRBV6-5, with a weak D call TRBD1 (5 bases). V was clipped by 7 bases and J by 8 bases, with 18 bases between them. This CDR3 comprises 13 residues. Germline V lookup: CDR1 MNHEY, CDR2 SVGAGI. The CDR3 loop reads CASKSPGSPKQYF. The DNA of the CDR3 is TGTGCCAGCAAATCGCCAGGGTCGCCTAAGCAGTACTTC.

The rearrangement uses TRBV9 and TRBJ1-1; no clear D. CDR1 and CDR2 (germline): SGDLS, YYNGEE. This CDR3 spans 13 amino acids. V was trimmed by 0 bases and J by 4 bases, leaving 7 bases between them. CDR3: CASSVAFSTEAFF. The CDR3 bases are TGTGCCAGCAGCGTAGCTTTTAGCACTGAAGCTTTCTTT.